This TCR beta chain came from a study of OX40 agonist ivuxolimab in advanced cancers. Germline CDR1 and CDR2: SGHDT and YYEEEE. The CDR3 totals 14 residues. V was cut by 0 bases and J by 6 bases, with 12 bases left in between. Here immunoSEQ multiplex PCR was the method, and the copy in TCRdb shows in-frame clones only, minus some. The table lists around 72,000 clones, about 90% of them singletons. This clone was recorded a few times. Its cognate antigen is unknown. Study outcomes and limitations: At 0.1 to 3.0 mg/kg and by week 6, clonal expansion occurred in CD4+ and CD8+ blood T cells.

The sample here was CD4+ or CD8+ T cells sorted from blood, taken in a trial of the OX40 agonist ivuxolimab. The chain joins TRBV5-6 to TRBJ1-1, with D hard to call. The source of this sequence is an adult with an advanced solid tumor such as melanoma, head and neck, liver or kidney cancer. As DNA, the CDR3 is TGTGCCAGCAGCTTGGTCCTATCGGGCTCTGAAGCTTTCTTT. This codes for CASSLVLSGSEAFF.